These T cell receptor beta chains were read from a single sample in a study of T cell responses to AZD1222 COVID-19 vaccine. Profiled with immunoSEQ multiplex PCR; TCRdb holds only in-frame clones, not every one. Among 80,000 to 95,000 clones listed, 92% were seen once. This material consisted of peripheral blood, taken on day 0 of AZD1222 vaccination. Receptor source: an adult in good health. CDR3s include the opening cysteine and the closing phenylalanine or tryptophan. D genes are given only for firm matches. Size is stated for part of the rows, as once, few or many counts, or as a class when the clone is expanded.

cdr3_nt cdr3_aa j_call clone_size d_call v_call
TGCAGCGTTGGGGGTGGGGAGGGCTATGGCTACACCTTC CSVGGGEGYGYTF TRBJ1-2 few . TRBV29-1
TGTGCCAGTAGTATGTCTAGCGGCAACTCCTACGAGCAGTACTTC CASSMSSGNSYEQYF TRBJ2-7 . TRBD2 TRBV19
TGTGCCAGCATCTTTCACCCGACCCCTTCCTACGAGCAGTACTTC CASIFHPTPSYEQYF TRBJ2-7 once . TRBV6-5
TGTGCCATCAAACGGCAGCGGGAGAACGCTGATACGCAGTATTTT CAIKRQRENADTQYF TRBJ2-3 . TRBD2 TRBV10-3
TGTGCCAGCAGTATTAGGACAGGGCGGGGAAACACTGAAGCTTTCTTT CASSIRTGRGNTEAFF TRBJ1-1 . TRBD1 TRBV28
TGTGCCAGCAGTACAATCGCAAGGAATGAGCAGTTCTTC CASSTIARNEQFF TRBJ2-1 medium-sized . TRBV27
TGTGCCAGCAGTTACACGGGGGATGCCACTGAAGCTTTCTTT CASSYTGDATEAFF TRBJ1-1 . . TRBV6-6
TGTGCCAGCAGTTGGCTACGGTTGGTAGCTTTCTTT CASSWLRLVAFF TRBJ1-1 . . TRBV12-3/TRBV12-4
TGTGCCAGCAGCTCTACCGGGACACGTAATGAAAAACTGTTTTTT CASSSTGTRNEKLFF TRBJ1-4 . . TRBV7-9
TGTGCCAGCAGTTTATGGGGGGAGAACACTGAAGCTTTCTTT CASSLWGENTEAFF TRBJ1-1 . . TRBV27
TGTGCCAGTAGGCCAGTAGCGGGAGGGGAGACCCAGTACTTC CASRPVAGGETQYF TRBJ2-5 . TRBD2 TRBV19
TGTGCCGGACCCCTTGTCGGCCAGTACTTC CAGPLVGQYF TRBJ2-5 . . TRBV28
TGTGCCAGTAGGTCGACGGTTGTTAACACCATATATTTT CASRSTVVNTIYF TRBJ1-3 . . TRBV19
TGTGCCAGCAGCCCAGGCGGGGGAAACTATGGCTACACCTTC CASSPGGGNYGYTF TRBJ1-2 . . TRBV7-3
TGCAGTGATAGTACCGGGCTAGGGGCAGGGTATAGCACAGATACGCAGTATTTT CSDSTGLGAGYSTDTQYF TRBJ2-3 . . TRBV20-1
TGTGCCAGCAGCCAAGTTGGGCTTCAGGGTTATGAAAAACTGTTTTTT CASSQVGLQGYEKLFF TRBJ1-4 . . TRBV3-1/TRBV3-2
TGTGCCAGCAGTGAAATAGGGACGGCGGCCTACGAGCAGTACTTC CASSEIGTAAYEQYF TRBJ2-7 . . TRBV25-1
TGCGCCAGCAGCTGGGATCCCCTTGGTGCAGATACGCAGTATTTT CASSWDPLGADTQYF TRBJ2-3 few . TRBV4-1
TGTGCCAGCAGCCCGGGGACTAGCGGGAGTGGACCGCCCTACGAGCAGTACTTC CASSPGTSGSGPPYEQYF TRBJ2-7 . TRBD2 TRBV7-2
TGTGCCACCAGTGATTCCAGGGGGCTCGGAGAGACCCAGTACTTC CATSDSRGLGETQYF TRBJ2-5 . TRBD1 TRBV24-1
TGTGCCAGCAGCTTAGTAACACTTGCGCCCGGTACGCAGTATTTT CASSLVTLAPGTQYF TRBJ2-3 . . TRBV7-9
TGCAGTGCTAGAAATTATCAGCCCCAGCATTTT CSARNYQPQHF TRBJ1-5 . . TRBV20-1
TGCGCCAGCAGCATTGGACAGCAAGAGACCCAGTACTTC CASSIGQQETQYF TRBJ2-5 . . TRBV5-1
TGTGCCAGCAGTGACAACTCTGGGGCCAACGTCCTGACTTTC CASSDNSGANVLTF TRBJ2-6 few . TRBV6-4
TGTGCCAGCAGTGCCGGTTCCGGGCTGGATACGCAGTATTTT CASSAGSGLDTQYF TRBJ2-3 . . TRBV25-1
TGCAGTGCTCAGTTCTTGGATGAGCAGTTCTTC CSAQFLDEQFF TRBJ2-1 . . TRBV20-1
TGCAGCGTTGCCTTTGGCCTGGAGCAGTACTTC CSVAFGLEQYF TRBJ2-7 few . TRBV29-1
TGTGCCAGCAGCTTAGTCGCGGGCCCCGGAGATACGCAGTATTTT CASSLVAGPGDTQYF TRBJ2-3 . . TRBV7-3
TGTGCCACGGGAAAACAAGGCACAGATACGCAGTATTTT CATGKQGTDTQYF TRBJ2-3 . . TRBV6-6
TGTGCCAGCAGTAGCGGGCCAATCCAAGAGACCCAGTACTTC CASSSGPIQETQYF TRBJ2-5 . . TRBV28
TGTGCCAGCAGCGTAGTTTGGCAGCCTGAAGCTTTCTTT CASSVVWQPEAFF TRBJ1-1 . . TRBV9
TGTGCCATCAGTGAGTCGGCCAGACAGGGGGCGTTCACTGAAGCTTTCTTT CAISESARQGAFTEAFF TRBJ1-1 . TRBD1 TRBV10-3
TGTGCCAGTAGTGGGGTCCACAGGGGGCAAGAGACCCAGTACTTC CASSGVHRGQETQYF TRBJ2-5 . TRBD1 TRBV19